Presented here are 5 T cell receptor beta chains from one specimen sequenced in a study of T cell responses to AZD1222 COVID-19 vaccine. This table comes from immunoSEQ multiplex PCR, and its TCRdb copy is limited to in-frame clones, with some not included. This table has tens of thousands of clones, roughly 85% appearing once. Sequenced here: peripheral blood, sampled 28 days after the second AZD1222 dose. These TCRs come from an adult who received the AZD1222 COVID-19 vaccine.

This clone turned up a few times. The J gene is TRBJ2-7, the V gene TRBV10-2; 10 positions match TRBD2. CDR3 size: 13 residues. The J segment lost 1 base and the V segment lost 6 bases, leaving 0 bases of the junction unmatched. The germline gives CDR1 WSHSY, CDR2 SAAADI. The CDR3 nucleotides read TGCGCCAGCAGACTAGCGGGATCCTACGAGCAGTACTTC. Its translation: CASRLAGSYEQYF.

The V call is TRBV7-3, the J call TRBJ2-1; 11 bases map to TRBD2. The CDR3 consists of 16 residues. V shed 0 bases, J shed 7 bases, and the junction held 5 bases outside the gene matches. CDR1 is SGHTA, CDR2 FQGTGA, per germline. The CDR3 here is CASSLTYASGRNEQFF. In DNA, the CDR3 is TGTGCCAGCAGCTTAACGTATGCTAGCGGGAGGAATGAGCAGTTCTTC. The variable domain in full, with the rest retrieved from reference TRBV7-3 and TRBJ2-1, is GAGVSQTPSNKVTEKGKYVELRCDPISGHTALYWYRQSLGQGPEFLIYFQGTGAADDSGLPNDRFFAVRPEGSVSTLKIQRTERGDSAVYLCASSLTYASGRNEQFFGPGTRLTVL.

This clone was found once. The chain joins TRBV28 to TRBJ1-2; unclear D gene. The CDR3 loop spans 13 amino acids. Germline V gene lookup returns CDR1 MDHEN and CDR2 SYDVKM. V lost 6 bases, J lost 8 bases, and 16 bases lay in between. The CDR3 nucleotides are TGTGCCAGCAGAAACCTTGGTGGGCTCGGCTACACCTTC. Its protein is CASRNLGGLGYTF.

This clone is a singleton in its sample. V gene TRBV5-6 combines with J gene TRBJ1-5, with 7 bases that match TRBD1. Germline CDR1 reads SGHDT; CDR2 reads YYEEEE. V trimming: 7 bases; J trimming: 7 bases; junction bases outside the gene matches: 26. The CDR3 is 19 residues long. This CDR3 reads CASSARIVTGAGGGQPQHF. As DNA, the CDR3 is TGTGCCAGCTCGGCGAGAATTGTCACGGGCGCCGGAGGGGGCCAGCCCCAGCATTTT.

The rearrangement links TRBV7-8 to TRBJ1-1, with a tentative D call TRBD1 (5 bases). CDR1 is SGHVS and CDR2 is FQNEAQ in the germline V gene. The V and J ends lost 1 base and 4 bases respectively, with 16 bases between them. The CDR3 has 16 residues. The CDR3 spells CASSLEGRGIATEAFF. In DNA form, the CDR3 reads TGTGCCAGCAGCTTAGAGGGACGGGGAATCGCCACTGAAGCTTTCTTT.